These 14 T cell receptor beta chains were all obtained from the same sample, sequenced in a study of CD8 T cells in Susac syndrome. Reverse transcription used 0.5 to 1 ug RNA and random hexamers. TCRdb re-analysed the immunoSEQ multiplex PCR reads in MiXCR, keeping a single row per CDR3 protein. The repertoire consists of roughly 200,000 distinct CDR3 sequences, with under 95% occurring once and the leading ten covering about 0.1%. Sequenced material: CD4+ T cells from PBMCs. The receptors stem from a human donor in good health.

DNA for the CDR3: TGCAGCACTACAGGGGTGAACGAGCAGTACTTC. Protein sequence: CSTTGVNEQYF. V and J are TRBV29-1 and TRBJ2-7; 7 bases fit TRBD1. CDR3 size: 11 residues. V lost 8 bases and J lost 5; bases outside the gene matches: 6. Germline loops: CDR1 SQVTM, CDR2 ANQGSEA.

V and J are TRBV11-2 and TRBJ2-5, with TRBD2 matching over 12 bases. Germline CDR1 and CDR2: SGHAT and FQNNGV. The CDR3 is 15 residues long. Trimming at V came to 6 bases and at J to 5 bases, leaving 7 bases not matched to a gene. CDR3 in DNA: TGTGCCAGCAGGGCTAGCGGGGGGGCCTTCGAGACCCAGTACTTC. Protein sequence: CASRASGGAFETQYF.

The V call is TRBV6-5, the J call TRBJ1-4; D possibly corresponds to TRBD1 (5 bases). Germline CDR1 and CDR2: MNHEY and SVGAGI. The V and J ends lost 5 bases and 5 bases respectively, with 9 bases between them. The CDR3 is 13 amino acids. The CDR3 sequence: CASSRQLNEKLFF. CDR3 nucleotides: TGTGCCAGCAGTAGACAGCTAAATGAAAAACTGTTTTTT.

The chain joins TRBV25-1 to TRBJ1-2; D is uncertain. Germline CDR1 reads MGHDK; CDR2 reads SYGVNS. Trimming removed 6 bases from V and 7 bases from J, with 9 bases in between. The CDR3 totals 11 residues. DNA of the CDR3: TGTGCCAGCAGGGCGGTTGGTGGCTACACCTTC. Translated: CASRAVGGYTF.

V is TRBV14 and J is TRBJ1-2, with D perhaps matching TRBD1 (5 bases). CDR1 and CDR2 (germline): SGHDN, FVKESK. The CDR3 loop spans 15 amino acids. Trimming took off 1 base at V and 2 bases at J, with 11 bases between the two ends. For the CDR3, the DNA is TGTGCCAGCAGCCAAGTGGGGACCCTAAACTATGGCTACACCTTC. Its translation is CASSQVGTLNYGYTF.

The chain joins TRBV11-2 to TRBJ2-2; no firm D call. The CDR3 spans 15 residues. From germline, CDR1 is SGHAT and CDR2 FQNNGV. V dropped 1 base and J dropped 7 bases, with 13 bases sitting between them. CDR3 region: CASSLGAHTGGELFF. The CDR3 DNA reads TGTGCCAGCAGCTTAGGAGCCCATACGGGCGGGGAGCTGTTTTTT. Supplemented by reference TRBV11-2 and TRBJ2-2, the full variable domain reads EAGVAQSPRYKIIEKRQSVAFWCNPISGHATLYWYQQILGQGPKLLIQFQNNGVVDDSQLPKDRFSAERLKGVDSTLKIQPAKLEDSAVYLCASSLGAHTGGELFFGEGSRLTVL.

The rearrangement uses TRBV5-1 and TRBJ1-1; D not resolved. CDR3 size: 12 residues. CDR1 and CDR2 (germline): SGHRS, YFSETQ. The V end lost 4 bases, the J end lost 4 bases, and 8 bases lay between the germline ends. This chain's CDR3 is CASSMGSTEAFF. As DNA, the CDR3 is TGCGCCAGCAGCATGGGGAGCACTGAAGCTTTCTTT.

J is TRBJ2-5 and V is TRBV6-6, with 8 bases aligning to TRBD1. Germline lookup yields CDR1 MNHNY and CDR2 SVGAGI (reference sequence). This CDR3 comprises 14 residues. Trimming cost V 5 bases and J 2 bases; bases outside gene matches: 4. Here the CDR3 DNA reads TGTGCCAGCAGTCGGACAGGGAGGCAAGAGACCCAGTACTTC. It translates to CASSRTGRQETQYF.

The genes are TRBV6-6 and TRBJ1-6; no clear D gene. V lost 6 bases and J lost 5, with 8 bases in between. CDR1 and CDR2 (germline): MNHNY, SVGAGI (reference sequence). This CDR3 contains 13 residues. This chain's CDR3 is CASSPTDNSPLHF. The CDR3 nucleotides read TGTGCCAGCAGCCCAACGGATAATTCACCCCTCCACTTT.

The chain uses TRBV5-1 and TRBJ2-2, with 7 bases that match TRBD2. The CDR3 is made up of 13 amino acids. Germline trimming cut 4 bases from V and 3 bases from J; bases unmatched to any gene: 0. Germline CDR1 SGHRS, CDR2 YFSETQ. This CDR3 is CASSRGDTGELFF. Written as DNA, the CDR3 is TGCGCCAGCAGCCGGGGGGACACCGGGGAGCTGTTTTTT.

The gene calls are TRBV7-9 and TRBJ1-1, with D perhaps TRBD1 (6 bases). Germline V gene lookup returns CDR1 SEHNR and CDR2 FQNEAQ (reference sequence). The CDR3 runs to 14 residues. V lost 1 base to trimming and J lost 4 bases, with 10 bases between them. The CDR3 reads CASSLGRGGTEAFF. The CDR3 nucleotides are TGTGCCAGCAGCTTAGGAAGAGGGGGCACTGAAGCTTTCTTT.

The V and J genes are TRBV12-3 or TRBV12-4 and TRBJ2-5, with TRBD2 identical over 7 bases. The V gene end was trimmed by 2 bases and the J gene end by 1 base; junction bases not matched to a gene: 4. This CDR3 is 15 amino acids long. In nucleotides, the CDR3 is TGTGCCAGCAGTTTACAAGCGGGGACCCAAGAGACCCAGTACTTC. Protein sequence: CASSLQAGTQETQYF.

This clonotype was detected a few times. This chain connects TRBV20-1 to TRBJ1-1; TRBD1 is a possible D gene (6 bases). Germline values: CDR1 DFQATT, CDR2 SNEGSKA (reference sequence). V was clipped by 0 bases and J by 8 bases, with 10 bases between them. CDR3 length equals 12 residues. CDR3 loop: CSAREMGAEAFF. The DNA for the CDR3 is TGCAGTGCTAGAGAAATGGGGGCCGAAGCTTTCTTT.

CDR3 in DNA: TGTGCCAGCAGCTCCGAGAGATACAATGAGCAGTTCTTC. Translating it yields CASSSERYNEQFF. This chain uses TRBV11-3 with TRBJ2-1; D is ambiguous. Germline-derived CDR1 and CDR2 are SGHNT and YENEEA. The CDR3 extends over 13 amino acids. Trimming removed 4 bases from V and 4 bases from J, with 8 bases in between.